Listed here are 2 T cell receptor beta chains from one sample, sequenced in a study of beta chain features in type 1 diabetes. The isolated RNA, all of it, was reverse transcribed, so expressed TCRB transcripts were what got sequenced. Some clones are missing from TCRdb's copy, which holds only in-frame ones; the method was immunoSEQ multiplex PCR. Of a few hundred thousand clones listed, about 10% are singletons. Antigens for these TCRs are unknown. The study's findings and limits: Moderate yet significant TCRB CDR3 shortening was seen in Type 1 diabetes patients in all four CD4+ subsets.

Sequencing was performed on central memory CD4+ T cells from blood. Receptors were obtained from a man aged 25-45 years with type 1 diabetes.

This clone has only a few counts. The CDR3 DNA is TGTGCCAGCGGGTTGGGGACTAGAGTCAATGAGCAGTTCTTC. Residues: CASGLGTRVNEQFF. The gene calls are TRBV28 and TRBJ2-1; 8 nucleotides match TRBD2. With V trimmed by 8 bases and J by 6 bases, 9 bases remained unmatched. The CDR3 consists of 14 residues. Germline CDR1 MDHEN, CDR2 SYDVKM. Full variable domain (remainder filled in from reference TRBV28 and TRBJ2-1): DVKVTQSSRYLVKRTGEKVFLECVQDMDHENMFWYRQDPGLGLRLIYFSYDVKMKEKGDIPEGYSVSREKKERFSLILESASTNQTSMYLCASGLGTRVNEQFFGPGTRLTVL.

The rearrangement uses TRBV2 and TRBJ2-1, with D perhaps TRBD2 (5 bases). The germline V gene encodes CDR1 SNHLY and CDR2 FYNNEI. This CDR3 has 13 residues. Trimming pared 6 bases from V and 4 bases from J, leaving 10 bases between. The CDR3 nucleotides are TGTGCCAGCAGAGGCGAGGGTTACAATGAGCAGTTCTTC. Protein sequence: CASRGEGYNEQFF.